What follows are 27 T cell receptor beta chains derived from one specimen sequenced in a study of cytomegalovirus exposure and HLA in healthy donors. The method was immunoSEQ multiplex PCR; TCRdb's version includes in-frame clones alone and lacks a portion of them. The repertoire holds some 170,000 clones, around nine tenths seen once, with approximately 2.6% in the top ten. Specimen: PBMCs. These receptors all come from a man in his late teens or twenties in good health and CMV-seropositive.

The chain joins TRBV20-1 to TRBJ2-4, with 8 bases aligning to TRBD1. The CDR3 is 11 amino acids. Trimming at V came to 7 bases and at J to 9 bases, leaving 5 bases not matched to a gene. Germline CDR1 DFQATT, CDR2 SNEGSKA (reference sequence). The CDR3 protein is CSVQGDGIQYF. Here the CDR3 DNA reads TGCAGTGTACAGGGGGATGGCATTCAGTACTTC.

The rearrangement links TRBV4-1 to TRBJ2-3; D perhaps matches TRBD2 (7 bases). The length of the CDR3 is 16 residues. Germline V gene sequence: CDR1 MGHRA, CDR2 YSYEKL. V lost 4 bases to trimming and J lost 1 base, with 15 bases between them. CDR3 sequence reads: CASSPARGAGTDTQYF. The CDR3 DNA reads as TGCGCCAGCAGCCCCGCCCGGGGGGCCGGCACAGATACGCAGTATTTT.

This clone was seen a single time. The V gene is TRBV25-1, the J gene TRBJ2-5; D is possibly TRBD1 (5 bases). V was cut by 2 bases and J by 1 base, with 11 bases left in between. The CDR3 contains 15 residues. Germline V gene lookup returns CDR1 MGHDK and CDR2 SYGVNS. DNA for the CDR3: TGTGCCAGCAGTGAAAGGGGCGGCTCCCAAGAGACCCAGTACTTC. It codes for CASSERGGSQETQYF.

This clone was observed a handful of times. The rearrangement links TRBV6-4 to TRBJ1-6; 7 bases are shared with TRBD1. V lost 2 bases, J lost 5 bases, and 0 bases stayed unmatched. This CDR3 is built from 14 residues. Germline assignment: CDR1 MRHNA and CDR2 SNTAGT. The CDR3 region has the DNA TGTGCCAGCAGTGACGGGACAGATAATTCACCCCTCCACTTT. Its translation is CASSDGTDNSPLHF.

The CDR3 reads CATSIFPGVVNTEAFF. CDR3 bases: TGTGCCACCAGCATCTTCCCCGGGGTAGTGAACACTGAAGCTTTCTTT. The chain has TRBV15 and TRBJ1-1; D gene unclear. V shed 4 bases and J shed 0 bases, with 15 bases lying between them. The germline V gene has CDR1 LNHNV and CDR2 YYDKDF (reference sequence). The CDR3 is 16 amino acids.

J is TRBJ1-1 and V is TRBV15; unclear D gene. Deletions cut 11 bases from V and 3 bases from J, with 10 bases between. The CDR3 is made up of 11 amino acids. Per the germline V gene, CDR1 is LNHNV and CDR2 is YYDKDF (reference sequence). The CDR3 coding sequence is TGTGCCTCGGGAGAGGACACTGAAGCTTTCTTT. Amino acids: CASGEDTEAFF.

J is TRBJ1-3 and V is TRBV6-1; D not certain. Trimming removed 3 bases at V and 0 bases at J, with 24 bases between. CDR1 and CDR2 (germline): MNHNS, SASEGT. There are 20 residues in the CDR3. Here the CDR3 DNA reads TGTGCCAGCAGTGACAGGCCGCCTAATTCGATCTCGAGCTCTGGAAACACCATATATTTT. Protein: CASSDRPPNSISSSGNTIYF.

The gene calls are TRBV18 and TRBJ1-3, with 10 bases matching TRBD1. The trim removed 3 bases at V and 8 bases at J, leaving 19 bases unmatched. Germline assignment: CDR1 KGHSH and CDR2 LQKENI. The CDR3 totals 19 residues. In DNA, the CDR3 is TGTGCCAGCTCACCTTACACCACCGGGACAGGGGCTCGAGGAGACACCATATATTTT. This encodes CASSPYTTGTGARGDTIYF.

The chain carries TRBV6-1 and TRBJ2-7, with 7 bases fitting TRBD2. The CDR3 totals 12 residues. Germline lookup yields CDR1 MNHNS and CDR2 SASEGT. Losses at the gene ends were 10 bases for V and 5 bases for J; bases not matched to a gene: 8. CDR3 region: CATQRDLNEQYF. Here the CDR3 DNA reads TGTGCCACACAGCGGGATCTGAACGAGCAGTACTTC.

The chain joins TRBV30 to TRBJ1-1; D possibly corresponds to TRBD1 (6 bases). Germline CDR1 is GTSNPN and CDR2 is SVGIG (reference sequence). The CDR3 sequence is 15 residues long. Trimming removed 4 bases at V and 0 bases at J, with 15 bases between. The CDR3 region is CAWTGAQFLNTEAFF. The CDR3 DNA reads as TGTGCCTGGACAGGGGCGCAATTTTTGAACACTGAAGCTTTCTTT.

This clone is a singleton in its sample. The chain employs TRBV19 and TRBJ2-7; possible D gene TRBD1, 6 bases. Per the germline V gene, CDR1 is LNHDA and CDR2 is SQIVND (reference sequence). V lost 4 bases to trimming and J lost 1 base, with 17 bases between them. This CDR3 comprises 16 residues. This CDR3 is CASSTLTGRGSYEQYF. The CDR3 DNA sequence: TGTGCCAGTAGTACTCTCACAGGGAGAGGGTCCTACGAGCAGTACTTC.

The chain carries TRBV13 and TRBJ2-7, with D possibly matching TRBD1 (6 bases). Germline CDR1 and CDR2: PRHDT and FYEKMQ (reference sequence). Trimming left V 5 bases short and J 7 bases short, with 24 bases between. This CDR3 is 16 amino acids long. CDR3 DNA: TGTGCCAGCAGCATTCTAGGGGGTAAAATTGTATCGGAGCAGTACTTC. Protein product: CASSILGGKIVSEQYF.

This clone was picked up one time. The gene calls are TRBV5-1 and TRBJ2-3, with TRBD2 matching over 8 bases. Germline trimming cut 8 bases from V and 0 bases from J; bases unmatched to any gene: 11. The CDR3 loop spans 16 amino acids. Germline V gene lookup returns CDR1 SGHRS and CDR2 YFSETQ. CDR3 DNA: TGCGCCAGTGGCCTCGGCGGGAGGTCTAGCACAGATACGCAGTATTTT. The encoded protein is CASGLGGRSSTDTQYF.

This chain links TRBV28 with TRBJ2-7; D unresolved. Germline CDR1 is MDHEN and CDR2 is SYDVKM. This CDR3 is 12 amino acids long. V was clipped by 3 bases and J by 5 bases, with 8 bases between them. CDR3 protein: CASSFPGDEQYF. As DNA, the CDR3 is TGTGCCAGCAGTTTCCCGGGTGACGAGCAGTACTTC. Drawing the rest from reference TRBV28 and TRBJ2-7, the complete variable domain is DVKVTQSSRYLVKRTGEKVFLECVQDMDHENMFWYRQDPGLGLRLIYFSYDVKMKEKGDIPEGYSVSREKKERFSLILESASTNQTSMYLCASSFPGDEQYFGPGTRLTVT.

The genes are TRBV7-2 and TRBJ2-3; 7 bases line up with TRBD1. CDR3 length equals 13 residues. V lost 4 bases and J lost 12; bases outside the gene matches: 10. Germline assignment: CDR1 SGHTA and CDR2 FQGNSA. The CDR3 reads CASSSGQITSQYF. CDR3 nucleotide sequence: TGTGCCAGCAGCTCGGGACAGATAACCTCACAGTATTTT.

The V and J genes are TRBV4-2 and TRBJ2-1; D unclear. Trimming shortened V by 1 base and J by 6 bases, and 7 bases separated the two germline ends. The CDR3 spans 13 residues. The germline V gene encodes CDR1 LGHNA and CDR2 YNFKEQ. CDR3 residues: CASSQAPSNEQFF. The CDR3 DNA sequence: TGTGCCAGCAGCCAAGCTCCTAGCAATGAGCAGTTCTTC.

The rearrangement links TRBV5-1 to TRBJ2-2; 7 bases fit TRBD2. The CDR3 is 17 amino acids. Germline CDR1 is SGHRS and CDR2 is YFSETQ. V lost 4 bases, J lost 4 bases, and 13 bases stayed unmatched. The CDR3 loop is CASSRASGDQGTGELFF. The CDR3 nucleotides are TGCGCCAGCAGCCGGGCCAGCGGGGACCAGGGCACCGGGGAGCTGTTTTTT.

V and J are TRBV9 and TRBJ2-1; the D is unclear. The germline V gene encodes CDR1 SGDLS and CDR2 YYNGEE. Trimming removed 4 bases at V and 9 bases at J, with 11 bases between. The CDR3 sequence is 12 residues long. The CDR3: CASSSDPGEQFF. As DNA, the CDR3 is TGTGCCAGCAGCTCCGACCCGGGTGAGCAGTTCTTC.

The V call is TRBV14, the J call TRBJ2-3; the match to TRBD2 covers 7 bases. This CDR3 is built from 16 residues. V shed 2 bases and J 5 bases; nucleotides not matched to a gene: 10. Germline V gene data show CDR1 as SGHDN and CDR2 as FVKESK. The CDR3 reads CASSQNQARGGDTQYF. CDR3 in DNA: TGTGCCAGCAGCCAAAATCAAGCCCGCGGGGGAGATACGCAGTATTTT.

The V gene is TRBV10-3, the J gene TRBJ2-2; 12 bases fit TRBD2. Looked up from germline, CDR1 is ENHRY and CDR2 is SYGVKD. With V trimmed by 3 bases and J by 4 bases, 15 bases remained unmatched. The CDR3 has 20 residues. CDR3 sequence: CAISEKRKLAGGPGTGELFF. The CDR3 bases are TGTGCCATCAGTGAAAAGAGGAAGCTAGCGGGGGGGCCGGGCACCGGGGAGCTGTTTTTT.

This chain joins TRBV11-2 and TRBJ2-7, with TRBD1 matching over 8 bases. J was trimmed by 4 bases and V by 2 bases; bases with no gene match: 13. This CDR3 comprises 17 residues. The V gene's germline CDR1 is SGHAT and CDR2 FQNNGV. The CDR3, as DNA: TGTGCCAGCAGCTTAATCGGGACAGGCCATACACGTTACGAGCAGTACTTC. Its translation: CASSLIGTGHTRYEQYF.

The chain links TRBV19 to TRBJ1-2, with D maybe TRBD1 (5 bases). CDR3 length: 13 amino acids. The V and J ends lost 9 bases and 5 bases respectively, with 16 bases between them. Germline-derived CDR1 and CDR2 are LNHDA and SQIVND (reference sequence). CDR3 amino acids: CASTLREGYGYTF. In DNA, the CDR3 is TGTGCCAGCACCCTCAGGGAAGGGTATGGCTACACCTTC.

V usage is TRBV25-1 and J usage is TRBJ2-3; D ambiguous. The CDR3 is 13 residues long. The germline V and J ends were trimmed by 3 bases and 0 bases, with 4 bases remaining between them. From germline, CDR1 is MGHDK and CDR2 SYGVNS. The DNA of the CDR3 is TGTGCCAGCAGTGACTTTAGCACAGATACGCAGTATTTT. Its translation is CASSDFSTDTQYF.

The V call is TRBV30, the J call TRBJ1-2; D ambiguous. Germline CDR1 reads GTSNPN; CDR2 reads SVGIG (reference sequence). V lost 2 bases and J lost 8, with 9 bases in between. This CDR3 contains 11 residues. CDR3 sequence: CAWSPGMGYTF. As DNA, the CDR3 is TGTGCCTGGAGTCCCGGTATGGGCTACACCTTC.

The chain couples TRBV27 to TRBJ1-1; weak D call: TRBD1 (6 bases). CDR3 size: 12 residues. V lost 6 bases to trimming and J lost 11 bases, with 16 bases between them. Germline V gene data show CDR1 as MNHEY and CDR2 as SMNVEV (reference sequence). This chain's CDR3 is CASSDRTQGAFF. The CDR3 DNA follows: TGTGCCAGCAGCGACAGGACGCAGGGGGCTTTCTTT.

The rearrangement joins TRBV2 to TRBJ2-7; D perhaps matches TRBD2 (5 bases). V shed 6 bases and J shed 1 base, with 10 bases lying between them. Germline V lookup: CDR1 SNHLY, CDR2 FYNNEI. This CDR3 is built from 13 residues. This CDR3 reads CASRTGFSYEQYF. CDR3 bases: TGTGCCAGCAGAACGGGATTTTCCTACGAGCAGTACTTC.

This CDR3 is CASTPLGHRISGANVLTF. The CDR3 coding sequence is TGTGCCAGCACCCCATTGGGACACCGCATCTCTGGGGCCAACGTCCTGACTTTC. The V and J genes are TRBV6-4 and TRBJ2-6; TRBD1 is a possible D gene (6 bases). Trimming shortened V by 7 bases and J by 0 bases, and 19 bases separated the two germline ends. The CDR3 length is 18 residues. CDR1 MRHNA and CDR2 SNTAGT come from the germline V gene.